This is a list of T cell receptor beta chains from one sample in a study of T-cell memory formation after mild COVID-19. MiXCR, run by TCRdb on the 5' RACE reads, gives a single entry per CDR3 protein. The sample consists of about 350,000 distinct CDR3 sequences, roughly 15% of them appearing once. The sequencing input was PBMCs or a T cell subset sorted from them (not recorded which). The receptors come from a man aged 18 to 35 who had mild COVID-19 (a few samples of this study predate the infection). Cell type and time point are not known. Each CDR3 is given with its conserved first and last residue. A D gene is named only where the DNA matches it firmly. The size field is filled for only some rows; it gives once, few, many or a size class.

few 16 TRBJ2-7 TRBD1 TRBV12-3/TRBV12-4 TGTGCCAGCAGGTCCGGGACAGGGGAATTATTCTACGAGCAGTACTTC CASRSGTGELFYEQYF
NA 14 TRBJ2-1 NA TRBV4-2 TGTGCCAGCAGCCAAGCCTACAGGGTAGGGGAGCAGTTCTTC CASSQAYRVGEQFF
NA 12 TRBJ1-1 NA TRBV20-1 TGCAGTGCTAGAGCCCCCTCTGATGTGGCTTTCTTT CSARAPSDVAFF
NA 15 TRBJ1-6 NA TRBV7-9 TGTGCCAGCAGACGTGGGACGGACTATAATTCACCCCTCCACTTT CASRRGTDYNSPLHF
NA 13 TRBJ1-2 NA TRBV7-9 TGTGCCAGCAGTAACCGGGCCGACTATGGCTACACCTTC CASSNRADYGYTF
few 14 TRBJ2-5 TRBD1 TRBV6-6 TGTGCCAGCAGTTTACAGGGGGGCCAAGAGACCCAGTACTTC CASSLQGGQETQYF
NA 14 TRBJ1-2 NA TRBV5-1 TGCGCCAGCAGCTCCGGGGGAAGCGACTATGGCTACACCTTC CASSSGGSDYGYTF
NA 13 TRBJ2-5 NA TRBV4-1 TGCGCCAGCAGCCATCAGGACCGGGAGACCCAGTACTTC CASSHQDRETQYF
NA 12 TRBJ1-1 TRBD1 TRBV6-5 TGTGCCAGCAAAAGGGACAGAGGTGAAGCTTTCTTT CASKRDRGEAFF
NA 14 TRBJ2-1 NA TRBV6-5 TGTGCCAGCAGTTACTCATGGGGGGGCGAACCGCAGTTCTTC CASSYSWGGEPQFF
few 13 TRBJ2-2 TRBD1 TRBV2 TGTGCCAGCAGGGACAGGGCTCTCGGGGAGCTGTTTTTT CASRDRALGELFF
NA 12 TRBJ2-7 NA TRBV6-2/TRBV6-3 TGTGCCAGCGGGGGACTTCTCTACGAGCAGTACTTC CASGGLLYEQYF
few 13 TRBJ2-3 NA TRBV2 TGTGCCACCATGGGGTGGAAGGCAGATACGCAGTATTTT CATMGWKADTQYF
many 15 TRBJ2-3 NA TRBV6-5 TGTGCCAGCAGTGCACAGGGTTTTAGCACAGATACGCAGTATTTT CASSAQGFSTDTQYF
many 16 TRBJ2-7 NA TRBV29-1 TGCAGCGTTGAGGTAACCGGGACGGGATCGAGAAGGGAGCAGTACTTC CSVEVTGTGSRREQYF
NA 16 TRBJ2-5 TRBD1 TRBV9 TGTGCCAGCAGCGCCCACAGGGGGACCGCGGATGAGACCCAGTACTTC CASSAHRGTADETQYF
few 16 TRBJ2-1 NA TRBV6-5 TGTGCCAGCAGTAAATTACAGGGAGTGAAGGCGAATGAGCAGTTCTTC CASSKLQGVKANEQFF
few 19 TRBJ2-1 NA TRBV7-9 TGTGCCAGCAGCAGCTTATTTTCCGGGGGGCCTTCAACTTACAATGAGCAGTTCTTC CASSSLFSGGPSTYNEQFF
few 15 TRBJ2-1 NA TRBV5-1 TGCGCCAGCAGCGTTCAAGGGGGGCTCGAAAATGAGCAGTTCTTC CASSVQGGLENEQFF
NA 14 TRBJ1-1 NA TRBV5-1 TGCGCCAGCAGCTTCTACGGACTGAACACTGAAGCTTTCTTT CASSFYGLNTEAFF
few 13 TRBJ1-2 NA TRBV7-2 TGTGCCACTGCCCGGGACAACAACTATGGCTACACCTTC CATARDNNYGYTF
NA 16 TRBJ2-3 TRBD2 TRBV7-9 TGTGCCAGCAGCTGGGGGACTAGCGGAGGGACAGATACGCAGTATTTT CASSWGTSGGTDTQYF
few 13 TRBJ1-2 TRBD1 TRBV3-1 TGTGCCAGCAGCCGGGGACAGGGCTCTGACTACACCTTC CASSRGQGSDYTF
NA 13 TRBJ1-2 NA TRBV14 TGTGACAGCAGCCTGGGCTTTAACTATGGCTACACCTTC CDSSLGFNYGYTF
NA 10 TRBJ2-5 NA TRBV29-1 TGCAGCACACGGGGAGAGACCCAGTACTTC CSTRGETQYF
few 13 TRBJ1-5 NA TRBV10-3 TGTGCCATCAGGCCAGGGCACAATCAGCCCCAGCATTTT CAIRPGHNQPQHF
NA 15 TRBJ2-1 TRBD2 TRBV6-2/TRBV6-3 TGTGCCAGCAGTTACGTACTAGCGTATTACAATGAGCAGTTCTTC CASSYVLAYYNEQFF
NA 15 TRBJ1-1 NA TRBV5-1 TGCGCCAGCAGCTTGGCCGGAGGAGGGAACACTGAAGCTTTCTTT CASSLAGGGNTEAFF
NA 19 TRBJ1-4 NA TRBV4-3 TGCGCCAGCAGCCAAGTCCCTACGACAGCTCAAAAATCTAATGAAAAACTGTTTTTT CASSQVPTTAQKSNEKLFF
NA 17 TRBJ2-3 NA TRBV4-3 TGCGCCAGCAGCCAAGATAACTGCATATGTAGCACAGATACGCAGTATTTT CASSQDNCICSTDTQYF
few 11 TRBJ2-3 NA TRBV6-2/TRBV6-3 TGTGCCAGCAGTAACGGAGATACGCAGTATTTT CASSNGDTQYF
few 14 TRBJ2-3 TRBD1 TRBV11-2 TGTGCCAGCAGCCGAACCGGGACAGGGGCGGTGCAGTATTTT CASSRTGTGAVQYF
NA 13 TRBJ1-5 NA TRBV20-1 TGCAGTGCCAGATATGGGGGCAATCAGCCCCAGCATTTT CSARYGGNQPQHF
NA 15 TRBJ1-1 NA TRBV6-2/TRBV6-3 TGTGCCAGCAATTCTCTTATGGGGATCTACACTGAAGCTTTCTTT CASNSLMGIYTEAFF
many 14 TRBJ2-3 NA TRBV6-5 TGTGCCAGCACCGCCCGGGGGCAGGGTGATACGCAGTATTTT CASTARGQGDTQYF
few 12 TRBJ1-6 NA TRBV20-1 TGCAGTGCTAGAGATGAGGGCTCACCCCTCCACTTT CSARDEGSPLHF
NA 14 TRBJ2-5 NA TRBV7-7 TGTGCCAGCAGCTTAGGGGCTAGCAGCGAGACCCAGTACTTC CASSLGASSETQYF
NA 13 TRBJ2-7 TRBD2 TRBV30 TGTGCCTGCCATGGGACTAGGGCCTACGAGCAGTACTTC CACHGTRAYEQYF
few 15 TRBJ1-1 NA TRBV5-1 TGCGCCAGCAGCGCAGGGATTATGGGGGGGACTGAAGCTTTCTTT CASSAGIMGGTEAFF
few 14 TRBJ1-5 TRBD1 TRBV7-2 TGTGCCAGCAGCTCGGGGACAGGGATGCAGCCCCAGCATTTT CASSSGTGMQPQHF
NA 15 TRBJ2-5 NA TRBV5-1 TGCGCCAGCAGCCCTAGGGAAGGGGGGATCGAGACCCAGTACTTC CASSPREGGIETQYF
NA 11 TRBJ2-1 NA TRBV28 TGTGCCAGCAGTTTGGTGTGGGAGCAGTTCTTC CASSLVWEQFF
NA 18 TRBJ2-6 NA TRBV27 TGTGCCAGCAGTTTATGGTCAGGAGGGTGGTCTGGGGCCAACGTCCTGACTTTC CASSLWSGGWSGANVLTF
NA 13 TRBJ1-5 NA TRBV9 TGTGCCAGCAGCGTAGAGGCTAATCAGCCCCAGCATTTT CASSVEANQPQHF
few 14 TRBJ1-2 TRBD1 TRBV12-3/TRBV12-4 TGTGCCAGCAGTTTGGGACAGCCCTTGGGGGGCTACACCTTC CASSLGQPLGGYTF
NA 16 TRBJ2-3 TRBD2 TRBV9 TGTGCCAGCAGCGCGACTAGCGGGGGCCGCACAGATACGCAGTATTTT CASSATSGGRTDTQYF
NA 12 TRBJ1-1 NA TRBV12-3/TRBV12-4 TGTGCCAGCAGTTGGACGAGGGCTGAAGCTTTCTTT CASSWTRAEAFF
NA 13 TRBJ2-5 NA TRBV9 TGTGCCAGCACTGGGTCCAACCAAGAGACCCAGTACTTC CASTGSNQETQYF
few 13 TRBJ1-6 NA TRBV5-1 TGCGCCAGCAGCTCAGATCCAGGTTCACCCCTCCACTTT CASSSDPGSPLHF
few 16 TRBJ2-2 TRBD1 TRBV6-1 TGTGCCAGCACCCTAACGGACAGGGCGGCCACCGGGGAGCTGTTTTTT CASTLTDRAATGELFF
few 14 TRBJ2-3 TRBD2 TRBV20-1 TGCAGTGCAACCGGGACTAGGGGGGCGTATACGCAGTATTTT CSATGTRGAYTQYF
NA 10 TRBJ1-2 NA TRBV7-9 TGTGCCAGCAGCTTAGAGGGCAGCGCCTTC CASSLEGSAF
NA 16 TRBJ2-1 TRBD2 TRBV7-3 TGTGCCAGCAGCCCGCCGACTAGCGGGGGCTACAATGGGCAGTTCTTC CASSPPTSGGYNGQFF
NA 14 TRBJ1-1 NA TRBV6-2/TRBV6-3 TGTGCCAGCAGTTGGGACACCGGGAACACTGAAGCTTTCTTT CASSWDTGNTEAFF
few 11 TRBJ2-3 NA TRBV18 TGTGCCAGCTCACCGGCAGATACGCAGTATTTT CASSPADTQYF
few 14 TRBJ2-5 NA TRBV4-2 TGTGCCAGCAGCCAAGATACGGCTCGAGAGACCCAGTACTTC CASSQDTARETQYF
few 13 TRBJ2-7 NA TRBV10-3 TGTGCCATCAGACAGGGCAGCTCCTACGAGCAGTACTTC CAIRQGSSYEQYF
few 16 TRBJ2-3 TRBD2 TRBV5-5 TGTGCCAGCAGCTTGGTTAGCGGGGGGGCCGGAGATACGCAGTATTTT CASSLVSGGAGDTQYF